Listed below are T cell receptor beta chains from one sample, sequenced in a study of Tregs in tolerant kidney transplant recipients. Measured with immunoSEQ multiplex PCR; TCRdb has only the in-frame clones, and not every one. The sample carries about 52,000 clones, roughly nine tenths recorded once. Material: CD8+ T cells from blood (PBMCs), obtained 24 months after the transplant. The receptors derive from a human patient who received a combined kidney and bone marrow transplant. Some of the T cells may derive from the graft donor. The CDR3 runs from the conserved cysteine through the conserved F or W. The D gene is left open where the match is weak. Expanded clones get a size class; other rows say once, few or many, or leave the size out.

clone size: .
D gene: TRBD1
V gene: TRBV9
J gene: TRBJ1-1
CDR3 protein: CASSVISTGEGVTEAFF
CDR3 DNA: TGTGCCAGCAGCGTTATCTCGACAGGGGAGGGGGTGACTGAAGCTTTCTTT

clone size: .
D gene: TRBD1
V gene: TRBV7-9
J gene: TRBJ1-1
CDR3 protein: CASSGTAFEAFF
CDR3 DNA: TGTGCCAGCAGCGGGACAGCGTTTGAAGCTTTCTTT

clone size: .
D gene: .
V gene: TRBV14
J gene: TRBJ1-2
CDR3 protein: CASSQGLYGYTF
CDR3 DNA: TGTGCCAGCAGCCAGGGGCTCTATGGCTACACCTTC

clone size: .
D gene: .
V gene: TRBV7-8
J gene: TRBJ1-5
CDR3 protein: CASSRTEHQPQHF
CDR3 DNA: TGTGCCAGCAGCCGGACAGAGCATCAGCCCCAGCATTTT

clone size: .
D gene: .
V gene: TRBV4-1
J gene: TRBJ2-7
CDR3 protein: CASSQDRAYEQYF
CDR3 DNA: TGCGCCAGCAGCCAAGACAGGGCCTACGAGCAGTACTTC

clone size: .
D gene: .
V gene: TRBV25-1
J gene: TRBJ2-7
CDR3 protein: CASSDGRAYEQYF
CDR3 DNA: TGTGCCAGCAGTGATGGCCGTGCCTACGAGCAGTACTTC

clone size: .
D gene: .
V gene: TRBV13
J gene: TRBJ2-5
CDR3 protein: CASSQYSVFGTQYF
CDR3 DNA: TGTGCCAGCAGTCAATATTCAGTTTTTGGGACCCAGTACTTC

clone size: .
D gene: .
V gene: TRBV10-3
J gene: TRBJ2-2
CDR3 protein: CAISGPLGGDTGELFF
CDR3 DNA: TGTGCCATCAGTGGCCCTTTAGGGGGAGACACCGGGGAGCTGTTTTTT

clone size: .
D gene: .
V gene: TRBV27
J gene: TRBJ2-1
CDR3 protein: CASSPTDYNEQFF
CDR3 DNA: TGTGCCAGCAGTCCGACAGACTACAATGAGCAGTTCTTC

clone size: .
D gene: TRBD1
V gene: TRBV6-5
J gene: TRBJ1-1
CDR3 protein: CASSYQTGSTEAFF
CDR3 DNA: TGTGCCAGCAGTTACCAGACAGGGTCCACTGAAGCTTTCTTT

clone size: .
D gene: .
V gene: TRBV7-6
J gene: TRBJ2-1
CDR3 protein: CASSSLGTEQFF
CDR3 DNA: TGTGCCAGCAGCTCACTAGGAACTGAGCAGTTCTTC

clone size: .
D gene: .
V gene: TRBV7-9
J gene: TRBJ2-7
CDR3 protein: CASSFTGSYEQYF
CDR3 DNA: TGTGCCAGCAGCTTTACAGGTTCCTACGAGCAGTACTTC

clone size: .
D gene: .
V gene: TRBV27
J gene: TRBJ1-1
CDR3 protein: CASNSRGAEAFF
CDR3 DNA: TGTGCCAGCAACTCCAGGGGAGCTGAAGCTTTCTTT

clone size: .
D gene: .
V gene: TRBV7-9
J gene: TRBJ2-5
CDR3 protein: CASRFPPLAGYQETQYF
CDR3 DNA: TGTGCCAGCAGGTTTCCCCCCCTGGCGGGTTACCAAGAGACCCAGTACTTC

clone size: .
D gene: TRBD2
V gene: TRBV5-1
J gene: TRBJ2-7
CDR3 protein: CASSILAGGEQYF
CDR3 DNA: TGCGCCAGCAGCATACTAGCGGGAGGCGAGCAGTACTTC

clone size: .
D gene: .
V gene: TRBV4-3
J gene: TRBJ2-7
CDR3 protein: CASSQERGFSYEQYF
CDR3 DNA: TGCGCCAGCAGCCAAGAGAGAGGCTTCTCCTACGAGCAGTACTTC

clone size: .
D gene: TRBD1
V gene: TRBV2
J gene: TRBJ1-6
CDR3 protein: CASSEHEGQPGNSPLHF
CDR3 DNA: TGTGCCAGCAGTGAACATGAGGGACAGCCTGGGAATTCACCCCTCCACTTT

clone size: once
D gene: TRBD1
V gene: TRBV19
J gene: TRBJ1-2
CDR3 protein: CASHASGTGFYGYTF
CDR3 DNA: TGTGCCTCTCACGCCTCCGGGACAGGGTTCTATGGCTACACCTTC

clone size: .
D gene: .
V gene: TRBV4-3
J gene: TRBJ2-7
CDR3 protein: CASSQDWRTGAYEQYF
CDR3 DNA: TGCGCCAGCAGCCAAGACTGGAGGACTGGGGCCTACGAGCAGTACTTC

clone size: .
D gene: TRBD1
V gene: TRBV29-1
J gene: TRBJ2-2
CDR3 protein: CSGQGAGELFF
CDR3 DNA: TGCAGCGGACAGGGGGCCGGGGAGCTGTTTTTT

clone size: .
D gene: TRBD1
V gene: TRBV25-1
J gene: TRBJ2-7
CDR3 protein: CASSEYARGRQYF
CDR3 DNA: TGTGCCAGCAGTGAATACGCCAGGGGGAGGCAGTACTTC

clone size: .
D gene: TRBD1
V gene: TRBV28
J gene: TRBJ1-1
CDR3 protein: CASSFGTGVTEAFF
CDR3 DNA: TGTGCCAGCAGTTTCGGGACAGGGGTAACTGAAGCTTTCTTT

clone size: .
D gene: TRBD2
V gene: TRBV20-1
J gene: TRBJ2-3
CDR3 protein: CSAGEGQGYF
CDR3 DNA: TGCAGTGCGGGGGAGGGGCAGGGGTATTTT

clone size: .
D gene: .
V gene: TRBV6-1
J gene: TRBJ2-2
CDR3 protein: CASSDTGELFF
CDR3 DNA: TGTGCCAGCAGCGACACCGGGGAGCTGTTTTTT

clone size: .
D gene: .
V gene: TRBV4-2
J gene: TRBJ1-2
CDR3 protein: CASSQSGISYGYTF
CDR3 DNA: TGTGCCAGCAGCCAGTCCGGGATATCGTATGGCTACACCTTC

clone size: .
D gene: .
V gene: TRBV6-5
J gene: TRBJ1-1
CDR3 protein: CASSATRGLSTEAFF
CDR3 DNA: TGTGCCAGCAGTGCCACTAGGGGGTTGAGCACTGAAGCTTTCTTT

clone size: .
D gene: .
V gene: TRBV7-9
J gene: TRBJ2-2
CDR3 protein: CASSLDGGTGELFF
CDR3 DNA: TGTGCCAGCAGCTTAGACGGAGGGACCGGGGAGCTGTTTTTT

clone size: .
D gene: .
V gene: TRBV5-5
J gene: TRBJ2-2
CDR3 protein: CASSQTSFLRSSNTGELFF
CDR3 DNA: TGTGCCAGCAGCCAGACTTCCTTTCTGAGGTCCTCGAACACCGGGGAGCTGTTTTTT

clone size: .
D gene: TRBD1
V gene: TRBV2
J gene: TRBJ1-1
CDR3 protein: CASSDRQGGLGAEAFF
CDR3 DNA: TGTGCCAGCAGTGACCGACAGGGTGGCCTGGGGGCTGAAGCTTTCTTT

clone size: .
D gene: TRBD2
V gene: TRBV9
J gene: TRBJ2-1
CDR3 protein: CASSVTGTSGGGNEQFF
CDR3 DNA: TGTGCCAGCAGCGTGACCGGGACTAGCGGGGGTGGAAATGAGCAGTTCTTC

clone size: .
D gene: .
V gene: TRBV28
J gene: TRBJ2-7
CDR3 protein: CASSLYPGRDYEQYF
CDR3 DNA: TGTGCCAGCAGTTTATACCCCGGCAGGGACTACGAGCAGTACTTC

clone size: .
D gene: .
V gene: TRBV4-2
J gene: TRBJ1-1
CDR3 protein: CASSQDRGGFTEAFF
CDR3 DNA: TGTGCCAGCAGCCAAGACCGGGGAGGTTTTACTGAAGCTTTCTTT

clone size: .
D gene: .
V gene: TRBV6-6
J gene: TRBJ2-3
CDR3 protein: CASSFEFTDTQYF
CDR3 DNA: TGTGCCAGCAGTTTCGAGTTCACAGATACGCAGTATTTT

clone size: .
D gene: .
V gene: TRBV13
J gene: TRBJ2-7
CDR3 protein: CASSLVTWGETETNEQYF
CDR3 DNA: TGTGCCAGCAGCTTAGTGACCTGGGGGGAGACCGAGACAAACGAGCAGTACTTC

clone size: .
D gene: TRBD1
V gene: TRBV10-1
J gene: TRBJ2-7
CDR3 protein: CASSGTGDRSNERYF
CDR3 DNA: TGCGCCAGCAGTGGGACAGGGGATAGGAGCAACGAGCGGTACTTC

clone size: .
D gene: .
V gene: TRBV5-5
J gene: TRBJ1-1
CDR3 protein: CASRVLFSQMNTEAFF
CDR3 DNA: TGTGCCAGCAGAGTCCTTTTCTCACAGATGAACACTGAAGCTTTCTTT

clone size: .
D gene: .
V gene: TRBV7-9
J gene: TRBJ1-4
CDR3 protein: CASSPYNEKLFF
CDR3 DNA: TGTGCCAGCAGCCCGTATAATGAAAAACTGTTTTTT

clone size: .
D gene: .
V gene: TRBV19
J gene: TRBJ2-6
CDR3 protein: CAILGPAVSSGANVLTF
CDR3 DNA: TGTGCCATTTTAGGCCCAGCGGTAAGCTCTGGGGCCAACGTCCTGACTTTC

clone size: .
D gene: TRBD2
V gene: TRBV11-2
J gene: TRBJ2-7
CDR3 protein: CASSYTSGRGNEQYF
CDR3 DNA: TGTGCCAGCAGCTATACTAGCGGGAGAGGTAACGAGCAGTACTTC

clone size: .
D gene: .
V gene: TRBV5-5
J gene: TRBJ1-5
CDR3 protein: CASSLGRGLNQPQHF
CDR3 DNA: TGTGCCAGCAGCCTAGGGAGGGGCCTCAATCAGCCCCAGCATTTT

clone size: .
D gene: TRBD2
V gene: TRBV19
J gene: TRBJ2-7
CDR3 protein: CASSIDDSGSGYEQYF
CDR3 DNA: TGTGCCAGTAGTATAGACGATAGCGGGAGCGGATACGAGCAGTACTTC

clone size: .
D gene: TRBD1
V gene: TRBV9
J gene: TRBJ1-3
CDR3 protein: CASSVDEGQGVGNTIYF
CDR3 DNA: TGTGCCAGCAGCGTAGATGAGGGACAGGGGGTTGGAAACACCATATATTTT

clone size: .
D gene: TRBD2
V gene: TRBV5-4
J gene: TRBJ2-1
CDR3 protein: CASSFNLAGTYNEQFF
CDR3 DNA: TGTGCCAGCAGCTTCAATCTAGCGGGGACCTACAATGAGCAGTTCTTC

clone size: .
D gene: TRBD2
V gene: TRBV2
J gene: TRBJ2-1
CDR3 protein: CASSPPGLAGGLYNEQFF
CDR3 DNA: TGTGCCAGCAGTCCCCCGGGACTAGCGGGAGGGCTGTACAATGAGCAGTTCTTC

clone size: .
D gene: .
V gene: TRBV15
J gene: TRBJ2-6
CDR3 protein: CATSRDKLTGSGANVLTF
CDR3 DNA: TGTGCCACCAGCAGAGATAAGCTTACCGGGTCTGGGGCCAACGTCCTGACTTTC

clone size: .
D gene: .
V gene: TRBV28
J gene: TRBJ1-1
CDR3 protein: CASSLWRNTEAFF
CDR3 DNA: TGTGCCAGCAGTTTATGGCGCAACACTGAAGCTTTCTTT

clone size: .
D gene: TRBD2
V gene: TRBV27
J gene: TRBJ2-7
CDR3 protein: CASGGGVTYEQYF
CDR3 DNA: TGTGCCAGCGGGGGAGGGGTTACCTACGAGCAGTACTTC

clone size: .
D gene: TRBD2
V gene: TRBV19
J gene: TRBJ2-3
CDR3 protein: CASSPLAGATDTQYF
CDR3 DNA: TGTGCCAGTAGCCCCCTAGCGGGGGCAACAGATACGCAGTATTTT

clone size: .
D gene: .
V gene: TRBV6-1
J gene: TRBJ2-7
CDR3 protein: CASSEGRLGSGEQYF
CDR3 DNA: TGTGCCAGCAGTGAAGGCAGACTCGGCTCCGGCGAGCAGTACTTC

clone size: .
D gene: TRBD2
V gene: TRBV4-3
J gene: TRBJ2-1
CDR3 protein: CASSQDPGLAEYNEQFF
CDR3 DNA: TGCGCCAGCAGCCAAGATCCGGGACTAGCGGAATACAATGAGCAGTTCTTC

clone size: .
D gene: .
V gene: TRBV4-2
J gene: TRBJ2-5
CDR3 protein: CASSQGGEALLETQYF
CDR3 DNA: TGTGCCAGCAGCCAAGGAGGGGAGGCGTTGTTGGAGACCCAGTACTTC

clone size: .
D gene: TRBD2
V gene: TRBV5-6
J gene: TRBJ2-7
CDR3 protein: CASSPAGATYEQYF
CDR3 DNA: TGTGCCAGCAGCCCGGCGGGAGCTACCTACGAGCAGTACTTC

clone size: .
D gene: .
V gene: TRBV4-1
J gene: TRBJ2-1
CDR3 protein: CASSQPGKGEQFF
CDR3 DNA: TGCGCCAGCAGCCAACCGGGGAAGGGTGAGCAGTTCTTC